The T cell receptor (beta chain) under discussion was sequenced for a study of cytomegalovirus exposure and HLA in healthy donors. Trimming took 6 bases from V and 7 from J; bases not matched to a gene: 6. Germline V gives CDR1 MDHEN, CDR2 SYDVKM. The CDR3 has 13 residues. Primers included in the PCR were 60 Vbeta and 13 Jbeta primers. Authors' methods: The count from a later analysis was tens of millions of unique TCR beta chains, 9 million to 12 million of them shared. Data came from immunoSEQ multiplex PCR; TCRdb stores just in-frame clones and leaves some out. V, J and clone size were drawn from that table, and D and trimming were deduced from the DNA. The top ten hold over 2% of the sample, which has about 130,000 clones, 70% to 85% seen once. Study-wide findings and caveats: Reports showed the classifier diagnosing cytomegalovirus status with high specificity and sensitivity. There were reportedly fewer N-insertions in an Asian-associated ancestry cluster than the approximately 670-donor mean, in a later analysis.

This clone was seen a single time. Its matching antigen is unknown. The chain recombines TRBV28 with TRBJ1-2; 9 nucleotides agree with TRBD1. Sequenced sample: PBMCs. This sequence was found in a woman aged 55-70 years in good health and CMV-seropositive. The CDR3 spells CASRPGTGFGYTF. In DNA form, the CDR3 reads TGTGCCAGCAGGCCTGGGACAGGGTTTGGCTACACCTTC.